This T cell receptor (beta chain) was captured by sequencing in a study of T cells in Graves' hyperthyroidism and ophthalmopathy. Germline values: CDR1 DFQATT, CDR2 SNEGSKA (reference sequence). The length of the CDR3 is 13 residues. V lost 2 bases and J 5 bases, leaving 10 bases between the germline ends. This clonotype was picked up a small number of times. RNA transcripts gave rise to amplified TCR beta CDR3 regions. When the TCR CDR3 underwent first-round RT-PCR, the HTBI primer set was used. From the multiplex PCR reads, TCRdb called clonotypes with MiXCR, one entry per CDR3 protein. The top ten hold around 35% of the sample, which has about 290,000 distinct CDR3 sequences, roughly 17% seen once.

The clonotype originates from a man aged 25 to 45 with Graves' hyperthyroidism. Sequences were obtained from blood. This rearrangement joins TRBV20-1 to TRBJ1-5; the D is unclear. DNA of the CDR3: TGCAGTGCTAGACCGGATTCCTATCAGCCCCAGCATTTT. Protein sequence: CSARPDSYQPQHF.